Shown below are 21 T cell receptor beta chains from a single sample sequenced in a study of cytomegalovirus exposure and HLA in healthy donors. This table comes from immunoSEQ multiplex PCR, and its TCRdb copy is limited to in-frame clones, with some not included. The sample lists hundreds of thousands of clones, around 87% occurring once. Sequencing used PBMCs. These TCRs come from a young woman in good health and CMV-seropositive.

This clone was counted between two and nine times. The V call is TRBV19, the J call TRBJ2-7, with 7 positions matching TRBD1. The CDR3 runs to 15 residues. Germline values: CDR1 LNHDA, CDR2 SQIVND (reference sequence). Losses at the gene ends were 3 bases for V and 4 bases for J; bases not matched to a gene: 9. CDR3 region: CASSMGTVSSYEQYF. DNA for the CDR3: TGTGCCAGTAGTATGGGGACAGTTAGTTCGTACGAGCAGTACTTC.

The chain carries TRBV30 and TRBJ2-7; D is unclear. Germline CDR1 and CDR2: GTSNPN and SVGIG (reference sequence). This CDR3 contains 11 residues. V was cut by 4 bases and J by 1 base, with 5 bases left in between. CDR3 sequence reads: CAWKSSYEQYF. CDR3 bases: TGTGCCTGGAAGAGTTCCTACGAGCAGTACTTC.

V and J are TRBV7-2 and TRBJ2-7; 8 bases line up with TRBD1. CDR1 and CDR2 from the germline V gene are SGHTA and FQGNSA. Trimming removed 5 bases from V and 3 bases from J; junction bases left unmatched: 3. The CDR3 runs 13 residues. CDR3 sequence: CASSPGTGYEQYF. DNA of the CDR3: TGTGCCAGCAGCCCCGGGACAGGCTACGAGCAGTACTTC.

The genes are TRBV10-3 and TRBJ1-4; D remains ambiguous. CDR3 length: 15 amino acids. Germline V gene lookup returns CDR1 ENHRY and CDR2 SYGVKD. V dropped 3 bases and J dropped 0 bases, with 8 bases sitting between them. In nucleotides, the CDR3 is TGTGCCATCAGTGAATCGCCAGCAACTAATGAAAAACTGTTTTTT. Its translation is CAISESPATNEKLFF.

The CDR3 region has the DNA TGTGCCAGCAGTTTTCAGGGGGCAGGTGAAGCTTTCTTT. Translating it yields CASSFQGAGEAFF. V gene TRBV27 combines with J gene TRBJ1-1, with 8 bases that match TRBD1. Trimming cost V 3 bases and J 7 bases; bases outside gene matches: 4. The CDR3 sequence is 13 residues long. The V gene's germline CDR1 is MNHEY and CDR2 SMNVEV (reference sequence).

The J gene is TRBJ2-7, the V gene TRBV10-2; 8 bases align to TRBD2. The germline gives CDR1 WSHSY, CDR2 SAAADI. The CDR3 spans 14 residues. After removal of 2 bases from V and 6 bases from J, the junction contained 6 bases not matched to a gene. CDR3 protein: CASSETSGGSEQYF. The CDR3 DNA sequence: TGCGCCAGCAGTGAGACTTCGGGAGGGAGCGAGCAGTACTTC.

This clone was seen just once. The rearrangement joins TRBV14 to TRBJ1-1; D perhaps matches TRBD1 (5 bases). The V end lost 0 bases, the J end lost 1 base, and 12 bases lay between the germline ends. Germline assignment: CDR1 SGHDN and CDR2 FVKESK. This CDR3 contains 16 residues. This CDR3 is CASSQDQGWGNTEAFF. The DNA of the CDR3 is TGTGCCAGCAGCCAAGACCAGGGCTGGGGGAACACTGAAGCTTTCTTT.

This clone has only one observation. The genes are TRBV5-6 and TRBJ1-1; 11 nucleotides align to TRBD1. J lost 5 bases, V lost 3 bases, and 3 bases had no gene match. This CDR3 has 14 residues. Per germline, CDR1 SGHDT and CDR2 YYEEEE. CDR3 sequence: CASSWTGGATEAFF. The CDR3 region has the DNA TGTGCCAGCAGCTGGACAGGGGGCGCGACTGAAGCTTTCTTT.

The gene calls are TRBV7-6 and TRBJ2-1; TRBD2 matches at 9 bases. CDR3 length: 14 residues. Germline values: CDR1 SGHVS, CDR2 FNYEAQ. V was clipped by 3 bases and J by 6 bases; unmatched bases: 3. This chain's CDR3 is CASSLGTSFNEQFF. The CDR3 bases are TGTGCCAGCAGCTTGGGGACTAGCTTCAATGAGCAGTTCTTC.

V and J are TRBV4-1 and TRBJ2-3; D is uncertain. V was cut by 6 bases and J by 0 bases, with 7 bases left in between. Looked up from germline, CDR1 is MGHRA and CDR2 is YSYEKL. The CDR3 runs 13 residues. The CDR3 DNA sequence: TGCGCCAGCAGTAGTCTTAGCACAGATACGCAGTATTTT. Residues: CASSSLSTDTQYF.

The chain is built from TRBV7-8 and TRBJ2-7; the D gene is possibly TRBD2 (5 bases). Trimming pared 4 bases from V and 3 bases from J, leaving 13 bases between. The CDR3 runs 14 residues. Germline assignment: CDR1 SGHVS and CDR2 FQNEAQ. The CDR3 DNA sequence: TGTGCCAGCAGCTCCGGGGTAGGTGTCTACGAGCAGTACTTC. Residues: CASSSGVGVYEQYF.

The chain recombines TRBV13 with TRBJ1-2, with D tentatively TRBD1 (6 bases). V lost 5 bases and J lost 4, with 14 bases in between. The CDR3 sequence is 14 residues long. Germline V gene data show CDR1 as PRHDT and CDR2 as FYEKMQ (reference sequence). The CDR3 DNA reads TGTGCCAGCAGCCCGGGCCTCAGGGGCTATGGCTACACCTTC. Amino acid sequence: CASSPGLRGYGYTF.

The rearrangement joins TRBV6-4 to TRBJ2-3; 10 bases fit TRBD2. Germline V gene data show CDR1 as MRHNA and CDR2 as SNTAGT. There are 17 residues in the CDR3. V was pared by 0 bases and J by 4 bases, with 7 bases of the junction left unmatched. CDR3 in amino acids: CASSDSSGLAFADTQYF. CDR3 sequence (DNA): TGTGCCAGCAGTGACTCGTCGGGACTAGCGTTTGCAGATACGCAGTATTTT.

The chain links TRBV19 to TRBJ2-7, with no clear D. Per germline, CDR1 LNHDA and CDR2 SQIVND (reference sequence). Trimming removed 5 bases at V and 2 bases at J, with 10 bases between. The CDR3 runs 13 residues. The CDR3 region is CASSSGYTYEQYF. In nucleotides, the CDR3 is TGTGCCAGTAGTTCAGGTTACACCTACGAGCAGTACTTC. The variable domain in full, completed from reference TRBV19 and TRBJ2-7, reads DGGITQSPKYLFRKEGQNVTLSCEQNLNHDAMYWYRQDPGQGLRLIYYSQIVNDFQKGDIAEGYSVSREKKESFPLTVTSAQKNPTAFYLCASSSGYTYEQYFGPGTRLTVT.

The CDR3 reads CASPARSYGYTF. CDR3 DNA: TGTGCCAGCCCCGCACGGTCCTATGGCTACACCTTC. The chain is built from TRBV5-3 and TRBJ1-2; D unresolved. TRBV5-3 carries the ORF label, with uncertain function. The CDR3 spans 12 residues. The germline V and J ends were trimmed by 8 bases and 4 bases, with 12 bases remaining between them.

A remark on this clone: Relative to the germline gene, one junction end is altered; a read error may explain this. The chain couples TRBV30 to TRBJ2-3; unclear D gene. From germline, CDR1 is GTSNPN and CDR2 SVGIG (reference sequence). The CDR3 has 11 amino acids. CDR3 bases: TGTGCCTGGAGTGTACGGAGATGGCGTCATTTT. Its protein product is CAWSVRRWRHF.

In regard to this clone: It is unclear where the CDR3 begins or ends on the DNA, so no DNA is shown, and the CDR3 is as TCRdb lists it. The V and J genes are TRBV29-1 and TRBJ1-1. The CDR3 sequence runs 11 residues, both termini included. The germline gives CDR1 SQVTM, CDR2 ANQGSEA. Here the CDR3 reads CSVGFAGGTFF.

The chain uses TRBV6-5 and TRBJ2-7; 7 nucleotides match TRBD2. Looked up from germline, CDR1 is MNHEY and CDR2 is SVGAGI. The CDR3 has 15 amino acids. The V segment lost 5 bases and the J segment 6 bases; nucleotides outside the gene matches: 13. The DNA for the CDR3 is TGTGCCAGCAGTCAGCCCCGCGGGGGAAAGTTCGAGCAGTACTTC. It encodes CASSQPRGGKFEQYF.

The V and J genes are TRBV9 and TRBJ2-7, with a tentative D call TRBD2 (6 bases). The ends were cut back, 4 bases at V and 7 bases at J, with 24 bases in the middle. This CDR3 is built from 16 residues. Looked up from germline, CDR1 is SGDLS and CDR2 is YYNGEE. The CDR3 bases are TGTGCCAGCAGCTTGGAAGCGGGTGGGACTCTCGGGGAGCAGTACTTC. Encoded protein: CASSLEAGGTLGEQYF.

V is TRBV5-1 and J is TRBJ1-1; D uncertain. V gave up 0 bases and J gave up 1 base, with 10 bases separating them. The length of the CDR3 is 15 residues. Per germline, CDR1 SGHRS and CDR2 YFSETQ. The CDR3 region has the DNA TGCGCCAGCAGCTTGGACAGCCGGAAGAACACTGAAGCTTTCTTT. It translates to CASSLDSRKNTEAFF.

The chain uses TRBV7-8 and TRBJ1-1; D unresolved. CDR3 size: 15 residues. Germline V lookup: CDR1 SGHVS, CDR2 FQNEAQ. With 5 bases removed from V and 0 bases from J, the gap between germline ends came to 13 bases. The DNA for the CDR3 is TGTGCCAGCAGCAAGAACCGACTGATGAACACTGAAGCTTTCTTT. The encoded protein is CASSKNRLMNTEAFF.